Listed below are T cell receptor beta chains from one sample, sequenced in a study of shared clonotypes between healthy human individuals. Data came from immunoSEQ multiplex PCR; TCRdb stores just in-frame clones and leaves some out. The sample contains about 1.5 million clones, about 96% of which appear only once. The sample consisted of naive CD4+ T cells sorted from blood. Source of these receptors: a man between 25 and 39 years old in good health. Each CDR3 is given with its conserved first and last residue. Fields, in order: V gene, D gene, clone size, J gene, CDR3 DNA, CDR3 protein. A D gene is named only where the DNA matches it firmly. Clone size appears in some rows only: once, few, many, or a class for an expanded clone.

V gene: TRBV5-6; D gene: NA; clone size: NA; J gene: TRBJ1-2; CDR3 DNA: TGTGCCAGCAGCTCGGCAGGGGCTCCCTATGGCTACACCTTC; CDR3 protein: CASSSAGAPYGYTF
V gene: TRBV28; D gene: NA; clone size: once; J gene: TRBJ2-7; CDR3 DNA: TGTGCCAGCAGTAACAGGGTCGAGCAGTACTTC; CDR3 protein: CASSNRVEQYF
V gene: TRBV7-9; D gene: TRBD2; clone size: NA; J gene: TRBJ2-7; CDR3 DNA: TGTGCCAGCAGCGACGGTAGGCTAGCGGGAGTATCCTACGAGCAGTACTTC; CDR3 protein: CASSDGRLAGVSYEQYF
V gene: TRBV14; D gene: NA; clone size: NA; J gene: TRBJ2-7; CDR3 DNA: TGTGCCAGCAGCCAAGATGTATGGAGGCCCCCCTACGAGCAGTACTTC; CDR3 protein: CASSQDVWRPPYEQYF
V gene: TRBV9; D gene: TRBD1; clone size: NA; J gene: TRBJ2-2; CDR3 DNA: TGTGCCAGCAGCGCCCGGACAGGGGAATACACCGGGGAGCTGTTTTTT; CDR3 protein: CASSARTGEYTGELFF
V gene: TRBV28; D gene: NA; clone size: NA; J gene: TRBJ2-7; CDR3 DNA: TGTGCCAGCAGTCCGACTAGGCGGCGGGTCGGCCCCTACGAGCAGTACTTC; CDR3 protein: CASSPTRRRVGPYEQYF
V gene: TRBV30; D gene: NA; clone size: few; J gene: TRBJ2-7; CDR3 DNA: TGTGCCTGGGGGTCCTACGAGCAGTACTTC; CDR3 protein: CAWGSYEQYF
V gene: TRBV28; D gene: TRBD2; clone size: NA; J gene: TRBJ2-1; CDR3 DNA: TGTGCCAGCAGTTTTCGGAGTAGCGGGATTAATGAGCAGTTCTTC; CDR3 protein: CASSFRSSGINEQFF
V gene: TRBV27; D gene: TRBD2; clone size: NA; J gene: TRBJ2-7; CDR3 DNA: TGTGCCAGCAGTTTATCGTTTGGACTAGCTCAATACTTC; CDR3 protein: CASSLSFGLAQYF
V gene: TRBV2; D gene: NA; clone size: NA; J gene: TRBJ2-2; CDR3 DNA: TGTGCCAGCAGTCCGTTCGGGTCCGGGGAGCTGTTTTTT; CDR3 protein: CASSPFGSGELFF
V gene: TRBV19; D gene: NA; clone size: NA; J gene: TRBJ2-5; CDR3 DNA: TGTGCCAGTAGTATCTTATCGGGGGTCCAGTACTTC; CDR3 protein: CASSILSGVQYF
V gene: TRBV19; D gene: NA; clone size: NA; J gene: TRBJ1-5; CDR3 DNA: TGTGCCAGTAGTCGGGGGGCATCCACGGGGAATCAGCCCCAGCATTTT; CDR3 protein: CASSRGASTGNQPQHF
V gene: TRBV18; D gene: NA; clone size: NA; J gene: TRBJ1-1; CDR3 DNA: TGTGCCAGCTCACCCACGGAAGTGAACACTGAAGCTTTCTTT; CDR3 protein: CASSPTEVNTEAFF
V gene: TRBV15; D gene: NA; clone size: NA; J gene: TRBJ2-1; CDR3 DNA: TGTGCCACCAGCAGAGATCTCAAAATGCAGTTCTTC; CDR3 protein: CATSRDLKMQFF
V gene: TRBV28; D gene: NA; clone size: NA; J gene: TRBJ1-2; CDR3 DNA: TGTGCCAGCAGTTTGAGTAGGGACTATGGCTACACCTTC; CDR3 protein: CASSLSRDYGYTF
V gene: TRBV7-9; D gene: NA; clone size: NA; J gene: TRBJ2-7; CDR3 DNA: TGTGCCAGCAGCCATACAGGTGAAGGCTACGAGCAGTACTTC; CDR3 protein: CASSHTGEGYEQYF
V gene: TRBV7-9; D gene: NA; clone size: NA; J gene: TRBJ2-3; CDR3 DNA: TGTGCCAGCAGCTTCACTAGCCGCACAGATACGCAGTATTTT; CDR3 protein: CASSFTSRTDTQYF
V gene: TRBV6-1; D gene: NA; clone size: NA; J gene: TRBJ2-2; CDR3 DNA: TGTGCCAGCAGAAAATCTATGAACACCGGGGAGCTGTTTTTT; CDR3 protein: CASRKSMNTGELFF
V gene: TRBV6-5; D gene: TRBD1; clone size: once; J gene: TRBJ1-5; CDR3 DNA: TGTGCCAGCAGTTGGACAGGGGGCGGGCAGCCCCAGCATTTT; CDR3 protein: CASSWTGGGQPQHF
V gene: TRBV5-1; D gene: NA; clone size: NA; J gene: TRBJ1-4; CDR3 DNA: TGCGCCAGCAGCTTGGGAGGGGTTGGTGAAAAACTGTTTTTT; CDR3 protein: CASSLGGVGEKLFF
V gene: TRBV5-5; D gene: TRBD2; clone size: NA; J gene: TRBJ2-7; CDR3 DNA: TGTGCCAGCAGCCCCGGGGTAGCGGGAGGTTCTTCCTACGAGCAGTACTTC; CDR3 protein: CASSPGVAGGSSYEQYF
V gene: TRBV5-1; D gene: TRBD1; clone size: once; J gene: TRBJ2-4; CDR3 DNA: TGCGCCAGCAGCTATGGACAGGGAGGCATTCAGTACTTC; CDR3 protein: CASSYGQGGIQYF
V gene: TRBV10-2; D gene: NA; clone size: NA; J gene: TRBJ2-7; CDR3 DNA: TGCGCCAGCAGTGATTGGATTGAGAGACAGACCTACGAGCAGTACTTC; CDR3 protein: CASSDWIERQTYEQYF
V gene: TRBV7-3; D gene: NA; clone size: NA; J gene: TRBJ2-7; CDR3 DNA: TGTGCCAGCAGCTTAAGGGGGAGCTACGAGCAGTACTTC; CDR3 protein: CASSLRGSYEQYF
V gene: TRBV2; D gene: NA; clone size: NA; J gene: TRBJ2-5; CDR3 DNA: TGTGCCAGCACGGGACCAGCTGGGCAAGAGACCCAGTACTTC; CDR3 protein: CASTGPAGQETQYF
V gene: TRBV7-2; D gene: NA; clone size: NA; J gene: TRBJ2-5; CDR3 DNA: TGTGCCAGCAGCCCCCCCGGCTGGGGAGAGACCCAGTACTTC; CDR3 protein: CASSPPGWGETQYF
V gene: TRBV29-1; D gene: TRBD2; clone size: NA; J gene: TRBJ2-3; CDR3 DNA: TGCAGCGTCGCCGGGACCTCGACTAGCGCAGGGGCCGATACGCAGTATTTT; CDR3 protein: CSVAGTSTSAGADTQYF
V gene: TRBV6-5; D gene: TRBD2; clone size: NA; J gene: TRBJ2-7; CDR3 DNA: TGTGCCAGCAGGGCGGGAGTGAGCGAGCAGTACTTC; CDR3 protein: CASRAGVSEQYF
V gene: TRBV27; D gene: NA; clone size: NA; J gene: TRBJ2-5; CDR3 DNA: TGTGCCAGCAGTTTTTACGACAGCCAAGAGACCCAGTACTTC; CDR3 protein: CASSFYDSQETQYF
V gene: TRBV6-1; D gene: TRBD1; clone size: NA; J gene: TRBJ1-1; CDR3 DNA: TGTGCCAGCACATCGGAAGCGGCAGGGGGCACTGAAGCTTTCTTT; CDR3 protein: CASTSEAAGGTEAFF
V gene: TRBV19; D gene: NA; clone size: NA; J gene: TRBJ1-5; CDR3 DNA: TGTGCCAGTAGTATTTGGGGGGCGGAAGTCGCCCAGCATTTT; CDR3 protein: CASSIWGAEVAQHF
V gene: TRBV28; D gene: NA; clone size: NA; J gene: TRBJ1-1; CDR3 DNA: TGTGCCAGCAGTTCGCCCCGGACGGAAATGAACACTGAAGCTTTCTTT; CDR3 protein: CASSSPRTEMNTEAFF
V gene: TRBV7-3; D gene: NA; clone size: once; J gene: TRBJ2-5; CDR3 DNA: TGTGCCAGCAGCTTGAAGGGACTTGAGACCCAGTACTTC; CDR3 protein: CASSLKGLETQYF
V gene: TRBV2; D gene: NA; clone size: NA; J gene: TRBJ1-4; CDR3 DNA: TGTGCCAGCAGTGAACGGACCTCAGGAGAAAAACTGTTTTTT; CDR3 protein: CASSERTSGEKLFF
V gene: TRBV7-9; D gene: NA; clone size: NA; J gene: TRBJ2-2; CDR3 DNA: TGTGCCAGCAAATCGAACACCGGGGAGCTGTTTTTT; CDR3 protein: CASKSNTGELFF
V gene: TRBV29-1; D gene: TRBD1; clone size: NA; J gene: TRBJ1-1; CDR3 DNA: TGCAGCGTGGCACGACAGGGTGGGACTGAAGCTTTCTTT; CDR3 protein: CSVARQGGTEAFF
V gene: TRBV9; D gene: NA; clone size: once; J gene: TRBJ2-3; CDR3 DNA: TGTGCCAGCAGCGTAGTTGATTTCCCCACAGATACGCAGTATTTT; CDR3 protein: CASSVVDFPTDTQYF
V gene: TRBV27; D gene: NA; clone size: NA; J gene: TRBJ2-1; CDR3 DNA: TGTGCCAGCAGTTATACTAGGATGAATGAGCAGTTCTTC; CDR3 protein: CASSYTRMNEQFF
V gene: TRBV5-4; D gene: TRBD2; clone size: once; J gene: TRBJ2-1; CDR3 DNA: TGTGCCAGCAGCACCGGGACTAGCGTAGACAATGAGCAGTTCTTC; CDR3 protein: CASSTGTSVDNEQFF
V gene: TRBV11-2; D gene: NA; clone size: NA; J gene: TRBJ1-4; CDR3 DNA: TGTGCCAGCAGCCCTGCCTGGGCTAATGAAAAACTGTTTTTT; CDR3 protein: CASSPAWANEKLFF